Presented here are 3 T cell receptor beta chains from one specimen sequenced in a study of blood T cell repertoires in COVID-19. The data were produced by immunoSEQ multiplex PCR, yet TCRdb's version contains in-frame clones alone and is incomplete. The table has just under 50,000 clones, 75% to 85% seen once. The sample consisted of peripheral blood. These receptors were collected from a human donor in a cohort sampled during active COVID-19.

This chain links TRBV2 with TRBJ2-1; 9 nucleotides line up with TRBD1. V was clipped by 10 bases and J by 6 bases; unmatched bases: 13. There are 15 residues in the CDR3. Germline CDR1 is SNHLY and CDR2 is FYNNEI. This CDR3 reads CAKNPGQGFGNEQFF. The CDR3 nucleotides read TGTGCCAAAAACCCGGGACAGGGATTTGGCAATGAGCAGTTCTTC.

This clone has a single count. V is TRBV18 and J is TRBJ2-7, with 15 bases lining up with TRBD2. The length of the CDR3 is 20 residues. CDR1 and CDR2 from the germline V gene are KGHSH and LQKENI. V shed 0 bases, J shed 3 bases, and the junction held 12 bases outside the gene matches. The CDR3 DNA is TGTGCCAGCTCACCACCGTGGGGGGACGAGGGACTAGCGGGAGGCTACGAGCAGTACTTC. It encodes CASSPPWGDEGLAGGYEQYF.

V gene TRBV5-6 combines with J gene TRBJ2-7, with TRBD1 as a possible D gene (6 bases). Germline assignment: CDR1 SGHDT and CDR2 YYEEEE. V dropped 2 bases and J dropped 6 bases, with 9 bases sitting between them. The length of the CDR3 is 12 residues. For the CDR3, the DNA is TGTGCCAGCAGCTTAACAGGGATCGAGCAGTACTTC. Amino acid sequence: CASSLTGIEQYF. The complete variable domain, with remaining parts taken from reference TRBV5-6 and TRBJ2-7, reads DAGVTQSPTHLIKTRGQQVTLRCSPKSGHDTVSWYQQALGQGPQFIFQYYEEEERQRGNFPDRFSGHQFPNYSSELNVNALLLGDSALYLCASSLTGIEQYFGPGTRLTVT.